The 20 T cell receptor beta chains given below trace back to one sample, sequenced in a study of patients and donors after allogeneic stem cell transplantation. TCRdb analysed the RT-PCR reads with MiXCR anew, one entry per CDR3 protein. The table has 160,000 or so distinct CDR3 sequences, 24% seen once. The sequencing input was blood, either unsorted or a sorted T cell fraction (not recorded which). The receptors here all came from a human donor who was either an allogeneic HSCT recipient or a stem cell or donor lymphocyte infusion donor (not recorded which). It is not recorded whose cells these are; they may come from a transplant donor.

This clonotype was recorded at least ten times. V usage is TRBV5-1 and J usage is TRBJ1-4; D is perhaps TRBD1 (6 bases). Trimming stripped 0 bases from V and 3 bases from J, with 9 bases between. This CDR3 has 15 residues. Germline CDR1 and CDR2: SGHRS and YFSETQ. The CDR3 loop is CASSLGQVPNEKLFF. CDR3 DNA: TGCGCCAGCAGCTTGGGACAGGTTCCTAATGAAAAACTGTTTTTT.

The V gene is TRBV27, the J gene TRBJ1-2; D gene ambiguous. Per germline, CDR1 MNHEY and CDR2 SMNVEV (reference sequence). The CDR3 sequence is 13 residues long. Trimming left V 4 bases short and J 2 bases short, with 8 bases between. CDR3 amino acids: CASSSARNYGYTF. The CDR3 DNA follows: TGTGCCAGCAGTTCGGCCAGAAACTATGGCTACACCTTC.

This rearrangement joins TRBV20-1 to TRBJ2-7; TRBD1 matches 8 bases. The CDR3 is 13 amino acids. Germline V gene lookup returns CDR1 DFQATT and CDR2 SNEGSKA (reference sequence). V was clipped by 5 bases and J by 0 bases; unmatched bases: 3. The CDR3 bases are TGCAGTGCTCGGACAGGGCCCTCCTACGAGCAGTACTTC. This codes for CSARTGPSYEQYF.

The chain recombines TRBV10-3 with TRBJ2-7, with D perhaps being TRBD1 or TRBD2 (5 bases each). Germline CDR1 reads ENHRY; CDR2 reads SYGVKD. The V and J ends lost 11 bases and 2 bases respectively, with 16 bases between them. The CDR3 length is 13 residues. In nucleotides, the CDR3 is TGTGCCTCTTCTGAGGGGTCGACCTACGAGCAGTACTTC. Translated: CASSEGSTYEQYF.

The CDR3 nucleotides are TGTGCCAGCAGAGGGGCAGAAACCCTTATGAACACTGAAGCTTTCTTT. As protein: CASRGAETLMNTEAFF. The rearrangement links TRBV4-2 to TRBJ1-1; TRBD1 is a possible D gene (5 bases). The CDR3 totals 16 residues. V shed 6 bases and J shed 0 bases, with 17 bases lying between them. Germline-derived CDR1 and CDR2 are LGHNA and YNFKEQ.

The CDR3, as DNA: TGTGCCAGCAGCTTGATAGCGGGGGGCAAATTTTACAATGAGCAGTTCTTC. It specifies CASSLIAGGKFYNEQFF. This chain joins TRBV7-2 and TRBJ2-1; 10 bases fit TRBD2. CDR1 is SGHTA, CDR2 FQGNSA, per germline. V lost 3 bases to trimming and J lost 4 bases; unmatched junction nucleotides: 9. The CDR3 spans 17 residues. Supplemented by reference TRBV7-2 and TRBJ2-1, the full variable domain reads GAGVSQSPSNKVTEKGKDVELRCDPISGHTALYWYRQSLGQGLEFLIYFQGNSAPDKSGLPSDRFSAERTGGSVSTLTIQRTQQEDSAVYLCASSLIAGGKFYNEQFFGPGTRLTVL.

The chain links TRBV7-9 to TRBJ2-7; the match to TRBD1 covers 9 bases. V gave up 5 bases and J gave up 1 base; unmatched junction bases: 6. There are 15 residues in the CDR3. Germline assignment: CDR1 SEHNR and CDR2 FQNEAQ (reference sequence). CDR3 loop: CASSATGGMSYEQYF. The DNA for the CDR3 is TGTGCCAGCAGCGCTACAGGGGGCATGTCCTACGAGCAGTACTTC. The complete variable domain, with remaining parts taken from reference TRBV7-9 and TRBJ2-7, reads DTGVSQNPRHKITKRGQNVTFRCDPISEHNRLYWYRQTLGQGPEFLTYFQNEAQLEKSRLLSDRFSAERPKGSFSTLEIQRTEQGDSAMYLCASSATGGMSYEQYFGPGTRLTVT.

This clonotype came up a few times. The chain is built from TRBV29-1 and TRBJ2-1; 12 bases line up with TRBD2. The CDR3 sequence is 14 residues long. After removal of 6 bases from V and 3 bases from J, the junction contained 3 bases not matched to a gene. In germline, CDR1 is SQVTM, CDR2 ANQGSEA. The CDR3 reads CSVGLAGNYNEQFF. CDR3 bases: TGCAGCGTCGGACTAGCGGGAAACTACAATGAGCAGTTCTTC.

The rearrangement joins TRBV18 to TRBJ2-7, with 12 bases aligning to TRBD2. The germline CDR1 and CDR2 sequences are KGHSH and LQKENI. The CDR3 is 16 amino acids. The V gene end was trimmed by 2 bases and the J gene end by 5 bases; junction bases not matched to a gene: 7. CDR3 DNA: TGTGCCAGCTCACCAAGTCTAGCGGGAGGGCCTGACGAGCAGTACTTC. Translated, it gives CASSPSLAGGPDEQYF.

The chain couples TRBV12-3 or TRBV12-4 to TRBJ1-4; 9 bases agree with TRBD1. The V segment lost 6 bases and the J segment 4 bases; nucleotides outside the gene matches: 3. This CDR3 is 14 amino acids long. CDR3 sequence (DNA): TGTGCCAGCAGCCCGACAGGGGGTAATGAAAAACTGTTTTTT. It codes for CASSPTGGNEKLFF.

The rearrangement uses TRBV20-1 and TRBJ1-4; TRBD1 matches 7 bases. The CDR3 spans 15 residues. The V gene end was trimmed by 0 bases and the J gene end by 10 bases; junction bases not matched to a gene: 11. The V gene's germline CDR1 is DFQATT and CDR2 SNEGSKA (reference sequence). The CDR3 nucleotides are TGCAGTGCTAGAGATATGGGGCAGGGGGAAGGAAAACTGTTTTTT. This translates into CSARDMGQGEGKLFF.

This chain connects TRBV3-1 to TRBJ2-5, with TRBD2 matching over 7 bases. The CDR3 runs to 15 residues. Losses at the gene ends were 3 bases for V and 1 base for J; bases not matched to a gene: 5. Germline V gene data show CDR1 as LGHDT and CDR2 as YNNKEL (reference sequence). CDR3: CASSHPGLRQETQYF. The DNA for the CDR3 is TGTGCCAGCAGCCATCCGGGACTACGCCAAGAGACCCAGTACTTC.

This clonotype was seen more than once but under ten times. The genes are TRBV20-1 and TRBJ2-7, with 10 positions matching TRBD2. The germline V gene has CDR1 DFQATT and CDR2 SNEGSKA (reference sequence). This CDR3 comprises 18 residues. V dropped 6 bases and J dropped 0; count of bases not matched to a gene: 17. The CDR3 region is CSAEQGLADLRSSYEQYF. In DNA form, the CDR3 reads TGCAGTGCCGAACAAGGACTAGCGGACCTCCGGAGCTCCTACGAGCAGTACTTC.

V is TRBV20-1 and J is TRBJ2-2; D unresolved. V was clipped by 2 bases and J by 2 bases, with 6 bases between them. CDR1 is DFQATT and CDR2 is SNEGSKA in the germline V gene (reference sequence). The CDR3 has 13 residues. The DNA of the CDR3 is TGCAGTGCTAGACCTCATAACACCGGGGAGCTGTTTTTT. Translated, it gives CSARPHNTGELFF.

In this sample, this clonotype turned up a few times. The chain couples TRBV5-1 to TRBJ1-1; D remains ambiguous. The germline CDR1 and CDR2 sequences are SGHRS and YFSETQ. The CDR3 loop spans 12 amino acids. Between the trimmed V and J ends, which lost 4 bases and 9 bases, there was a span of 13 bases. This chain's CDR3 is CASSGIDGKAFF. The CDR3 nucleotides read TGCGCCAGCAGCGGGATTGACGGTAAAGCTTTCTTT.

Many counts were recorded for this clonotype. The rearrangement links TRBV5-1 to TRBJ2-7; possibly TRBD1 for D (5 bases). Germline lookup yields CDR1 SGHRS and CDR2 YFSETQ. Trimming removed 0 bases at V and 3 bases at J, with 7 bases between. The CDR3 consists of 13 residues. CDR3 protein: CASSLGRDYEQYF. The DNA of the CDR3 is TGCGCCAGCAGCTTGGGCAGGGACTACGAGCAGTACTTC.

The chain joins TRBV11-1 to TRBJ2-3; 8 nucleotides align to TRBD1. J gave up 0 bases and V 5 bases, and 7 bases lay outside the gene matches. CDR3 length: 16 residues. Germline-derived CDR1 and CDR2 are SGHAT and FQDESV (reference sequence). In DNA form, the CDR3 reads TGTGCCAGCAGCCATCGGACAGGGCCTAGCACAGATACGCAGTATTTT. Translation: CASSHRTGPSTDTQYF.

This clonotype was recorded a few times. The chain uses TRBV5-8 and TRBJ2-7; 8 bases fit TRBD1. Germline V gene sequence: CDR1 SGHTS, CDR2 YDEGEE. The CDR3 covers 14 residues. V gave up 4 bases and J gave up 11 bases; unmatched junction bases: 14. The CDR3: CASSPTGVGALKYF. Written as DNA, the CDR3 is TGTGCCAGCAGCCCGACAGGGGTGGGGGCGTTGAAGTACTTC.

A few counts support this clonotype. The chain joins TRBV5-1 to TRBJ1-2; the D gene is possibly TRBD1 (6 bases). The CDR3 contains 14 residues. V dropped 4 bases and J dropped 2 bases, with 12 bases sitting between them. CDR1 is SGHRS and CDR2 is YFSETQ in the germline V gene. The DNA of the CDR3 is TGCGCCAGCAGCCACTACAGGGAAAACTATGGCTACACCTTC. This sequence encodes CASSHYRENYGYTF. The full variable domain, its missing parts supplied by reference TRBV5-1 and TRBJ1-2, is KAGVTQTPRYLIKTRGQQVTLSCSPISGHRSVSWYQQTPGQGLQFLFEYFSETQRNKGNFPGRFSGRQFSNSRSEMNVSTLELGDSALYLCASSHYRENYGYTFGSGTRLTVV.

In its sample, this clonotype was seen a few times. The genes are TRBV7-6 and TRBJ2-1; 8 nucleotides match TRBD2. This CDR3 has 14 amino acids. Germline V gene lookup returns CDR1 SGHVS and CDR2 FNYEAQ. V was pared by 4 bases and J by 10 bases, with 9 bases of the junction left unmatched. This chain's CDR3 is CASSYGLAWREQFF. CDR3 bases: TGTGCCAGCAGCTACGGACTAGCTTGGAGGGAGCAGTTCTTC.